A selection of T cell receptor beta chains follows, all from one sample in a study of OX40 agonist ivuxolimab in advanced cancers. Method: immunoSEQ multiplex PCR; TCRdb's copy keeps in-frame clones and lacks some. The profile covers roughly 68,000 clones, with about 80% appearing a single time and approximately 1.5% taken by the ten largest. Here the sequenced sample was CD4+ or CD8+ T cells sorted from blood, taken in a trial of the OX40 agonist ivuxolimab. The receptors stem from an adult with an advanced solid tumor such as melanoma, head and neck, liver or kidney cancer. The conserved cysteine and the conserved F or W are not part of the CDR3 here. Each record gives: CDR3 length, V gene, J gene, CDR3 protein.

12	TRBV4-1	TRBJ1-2	ASSQDRGPYGYT
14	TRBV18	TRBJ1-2	ASSMGVQGPNYGYT
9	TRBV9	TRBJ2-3	ASSVGGTQY
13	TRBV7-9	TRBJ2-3	ASSVTLLGSDTQY
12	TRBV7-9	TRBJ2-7	ASSYGTASYEQY
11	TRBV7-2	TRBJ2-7	ASSERTAHLTY
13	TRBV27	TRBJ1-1	ASSFNVKMNTEAF
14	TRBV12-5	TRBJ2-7	ASGLILDRDAYEQY
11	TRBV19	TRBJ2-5	ASMENGYETQY
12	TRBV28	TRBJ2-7	ASSLTGKDDEQY
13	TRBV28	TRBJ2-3	ASSSPGTGGSTQY
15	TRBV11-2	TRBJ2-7	ASSSDPGLAGYNKQY
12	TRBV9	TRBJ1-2	ASSASITGRGYT
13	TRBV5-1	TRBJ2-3	ASSSGLAFTDTQY
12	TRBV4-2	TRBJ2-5	ASSQYSGEETQY
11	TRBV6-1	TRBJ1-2	ASSLEGSYGYT
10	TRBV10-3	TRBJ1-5	AISDRNQPQH
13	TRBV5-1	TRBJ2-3	ASRGETFSTDTQY
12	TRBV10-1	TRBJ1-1	ASSELGQRTEAF
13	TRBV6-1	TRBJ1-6	ASRSSDRVDSPLH
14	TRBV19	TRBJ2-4	ASSIPGSSAKNIQY
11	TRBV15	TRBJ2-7	ATSRSRDYEQY
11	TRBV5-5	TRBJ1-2	ASATLGVLGYT
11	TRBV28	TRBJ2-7	ASSLTGMYEQY
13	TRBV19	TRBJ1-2	ASSMGEDRPYGYT
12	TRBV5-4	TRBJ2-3	AFSRDYRTDTQY
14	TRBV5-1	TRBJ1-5	ASSPGVGFGNQPQH
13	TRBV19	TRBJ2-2	ASSIDRPFSGELF
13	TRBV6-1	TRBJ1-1	ASSAPSGMNTEAF
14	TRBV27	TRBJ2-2	ASSLRARWNTGELF
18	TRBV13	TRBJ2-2	ASSLRLAGLESSNTGELF
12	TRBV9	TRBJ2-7	ASSSRLATYEQY
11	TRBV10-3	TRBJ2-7	AIWDSSTYEQY
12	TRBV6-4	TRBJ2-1	ASSDSLQYNEQF
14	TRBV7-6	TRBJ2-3	ASSPLAGGQADTQY
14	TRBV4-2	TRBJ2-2	ASSQDMAVPTGELF
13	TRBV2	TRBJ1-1	ASTHPTGMNTEAF